These 28 T cell receptor beta chains were sequenced from one sample in a study of identical twins. Each CDR3 protein is one row after TCRdb ran MiXCR on the 5' RACE reads. Of some 1,700,000 distinct CDR3 sequences listed, roughly 35% are singletons. Sample: cord blood. Receptors originate from a newborn girl in good health.

This clonotype was recorded at least ten times. At one of its ends the junction is not consistent with the germline gene, which may arise from a read error. This chain joins TRBV20-1 and TRBJ2-4; a possible D gene is TRBD2 (5 bases). Germline values: CDR1 DFQATT, CDR2 SNEGSKA (reference sequence). The CDR3 is made up of 15 amino acids. For the CDR3, the DNA is TGCAGTACTAGGATGACGCCTAGCGCCAAAAACATTCAGTACTTC. Translated, it gives CSTRMTPSAKNIQYF.

This clonotype was seen only a few times. The J gene is TRBJ2-6, the V gene TRBV11-2, with 7 bases lining up with TRBD1. With V trimmed by 4 bases and J by 2 bases, 11 bases remained unmatched. The CDR3 spans 18 residues. The germline gives CDR1 SGHAT, CDR2 FQNNGV. The DNA for the CDR3 is TGTGCCAGCAGCTCGCCTAGACAGGGCCTTACTGGGGCCAACGTCCTGACTTTC. Its translation is CASSSPRQGLTGANVLTF.

This clonotype was counted only a few times. This chain uses TRBV10-1 with TRBJ2-7; 8 positions match TRBD2. The CDR3 sequence is 11 residues long. Germline CDR1 WNHNN, CDR2 SYGVQD (reference sequence). The CDR3 bases are TGCGCATCATTCGGAGCGGGGGTGATGTACTTC. Amino acid sequence: CASFGAGVMYF.

The rearrangement uses TRBV5-1 and TRBJ2-1, with 14 bases aligning to TRBD2. CDR1 SGHRS and CDR2 YFSETQ come from the germline V gene. The CDR3 totals 19 residues. V was pared by 0 bases and J by 1 base, with 6 bases of the junction left unmatched. This CDR3 is CASSLGGLAGVGSYNEQFF. The CDR3 DNA sequence: TGCGCCAGCAGCTTGGGGGGACTAGCGGGAGTAGGGTCCTACAATGAGCAGTTCTTC.

The chain couples TRBV27 to TRBJ2-7; 7 bases line up with TRBD2. The CDR3 runs 15 residues. The V segment lost 6 bases and the J segment 4 bases; nucleotides outside the gene matches: 12. Germline CDR1 is MNHEY and CDR2 is SMNVEV (reference sequence). The CDR3 region has the DNA TGTGCCAGCAGGCCGCTAGCGGAGAACCTTTACGAGCAGTACTTC. Translated, it gives CASRPLAENLYEQYF.

This clonotype was seen a handful of times. The genes are TRBV10-3 and TRBJ2-1, with D perhaps matching TRBD2 (7 bases). The V end lost 7 bases, the J end lost 2 bases, and 12 bases lay between the germline ends. The CDR3 spans 14 residues. Germline lookup yields CDR1 ENHRY and CDR2 SYGVKD. CDR3 in DNA: TGTGCCATCACGACGGGGGGCGCCTACAATGAGCAGTTCTTC. It translates to CAITTGGAYNEQFF.

This clonotype has more than one count but fewer than ten. The V and J genes are TRBV6-2 or TRBV6-3 and TRBJ2-1; D perhaps matches TRBD1 (6 bases). The CDR3 runs 15 residues. Germline V gives CDR1 MNHEY, CDR2 SVGEGT. The V gene lost 11 bases and the J gene lost 0 bases, with 17 bases spanning the gap. CDR3 in amino acids: CAVSKGEHSYNEQFF. Written as DNA, the CDR3 is TGTGCCGTTTCAAAGGGGGAGCACTCCTACAATGAGCAGTTCTTC.

The chain links TRBV10-3 to TRBJ2-4; 8 nucleotides match TRBD2. The trim removed 0 bases at V and 13 bases at J, leaving 2 bases unmatched. Germline V gene data show CDR1 as ENHRY and CDR2 as SYGVKD. The CDR3 covers 12 residues. This CDR3 is CAISESRLAQYF. CDR3 in DNA: TGTGCCATCAGTGAGTCGAGACTAGCGCAGTACTTC.

This clonotype was found a few times. This chain uses TRBV6-5 with TRBJ2-1; 7 bases align to TRBD2. CDR3 length equals 15 residues. With V trimmed by 10 bases and J by 2 bases, 11 bases remained unmatched. Germline V CDR1 and CDR2: MNHEY, SVGAGI. This CDR3 is CATLGRDRTYNEQFF. The CDR3 nucleotides read TGTGCCACCCTAGGGAGGGACCGAACCTACAATGAGCAGTTCTTC.

The chain recombines TRBV10-3 with TRBJ2-7; D possibly corresponds to TRBD2 (5 bases). The germline V and J ends were trimmed by 2 bases and 3 bases, with 14 bases remaining between them. This CDR3 comprises 15 residues. Germline V lookup: CDR1 ENHRY, CDR2 SYGVKD. CDR3 sequence: CAISESPGGGYEQYF. In nucleotides, the CDR3 is TGTGCCATCAGTGAGAGCCCAGGTGGAGGCTACGAGCAGTACTTC.

This clonotype was seen only a few times. This chain connects TRBV24-1 to TRBJ2-1, with TRBD2 matching 10 bases. The J segment lost 6 bases and the V segment lost 5 bases, leaving 9 bases of the junction unmatched. CDR1 and CDR2 from the germline V gene are KGHDR and SFDVKD. The length of the CDR3 is 16 residues. For the CDR3, the DNA is TGTGCCACCAGTGGTCCTAAGCGGGGGGGCGTCAATGAGCAGTTCTTC. Amino acid sequence: CATSGPKRGGVNEQFF.

The rearrangement links TRBV6-5 to TRBJ2-5; TRBD1 matches 8 bases. The CDR3 contains 14 residues. With V trimmed by 11 bases and J by 2 bases, 10 bases remained unmatched. Per germline, CDR1 MNHEY and CDR2 SVGAGI. CDR3 loop: CAGEQGGIQETQYF. CDR3 sequence (DNA): TGTGCCGGTGAACAGGGGGGAATTCAAGAGACCCAGTACTTC.

This chain links TRBV29-1 with TRBJ2-3; 9 bases agree with TRBD1. Germline V lookup: CDR1 SQVTM, CDR2 ANQGSEA. V was pared by 5 bases and J by 2 bases, with 8 bases of the junction left unmatched. This CDR3 has 15 residues. CDR3 bases: TGCAGCGTTCCCCTCCGGGACAGGGCCACAGATACGCAGTATTTT. Translation gives CSVPLRDRATDTQYF.

This clonotype has only a few counts. This chain joins TRBV28 and TRBJ2-1; tentatively, D is TRBD1 or TRBD2 (6 bases each). Looked up from germline, CDR1 is MDHEN and CDR2 is SYDVKM. V dropped 7 bases and J dropped 2 bases, with 12 bases sitting between them. CDR3 size: 14 residues. CDR3: CASTPGGAYNEQFF. The CDR3 bases are TGTGCCAGCACACCCGGGGGCGCCTACAATGAGCAGTTCTTC.

This clonotype was detected only a few times. This sequence joins TRBV5-1 and TRBJ2-3; 9 nucleotides agree with TRBD2. Unmatched junction bases numbered 5, after V lost 4 bases and J lost 2 bases. The CDR3 extends over 15 amino acids. Germline V gene lookup returns CDR1 SGHRS and CDR2 YFSETQ. CDR3: CASSQGLAFTDTQYF. CDR3 DNA: TGCGCCAGCAGCCAGGGACTAGCTTTCACAGATACGCAGTATTTT.

The rearrangement joins TRBV5-1 to TRBJ1-2; D is unclear. V lost 1 base, J lost 7 bases, and 14 bases lay in between. CDR3 length: 14 residues. Germline V CDR1 and CDR2: SGHRS, YFSETQ. CDR3 sequence reads: CASSLIGGSGGYTF. In DNA, the CDR3 is TGCGCCAGCAGCTTGATCGGAGGGAGCGGTGGCTACACCTTC.

This clonotype was counted a few times. The chain uses TRBV9 and TRBJ2-1; 11 bases align to TRBD2. CDR3 length: 17 amino acids. Per germline, CDR1 SGDLS and CDR2 YYNGEE. Trimming at V came to 3 bases and at J to 7 bases, leaving 12 bases not matched to a gene. DNA of the CDR3: TGTGCCAGCAGCGCGCCCTTTACTAGCGGGGGTGAGAATGAGCAGTTCTTC. This sequence encodes CASSAPFTSGGENEQFF.

The CDR3: CAISHRVEATEAFF. CDR3 DNA sequence: TGTGCCATCAGCCACAGGGTGGAGGCCACTGAAGCTTTCTTT. This chain links TRBV10-3 with TRBJ1-1, with D tentatively TRBD1 (6 bases). This CDR3 is 14 amino acids long. Trimming took off 6 bases at V and 4 bases at J, with 15 bases between the two ends. The germline gives CDR1 ENHRY, CDR2 SYGVKD.

This clonotype was picked up many times. The germline gene is not matched at one end of the junction; a read error may be the cause. This rearrangement joins TRBV5-1 to TRBJ2-3; D is unclear. This CDR3 has 11 amino acids. Germline V gene lookup returns CDR1 SGHRS and CDR2 YFSETQ. This CDR3 reads CASSFEDTQYF. CDR3 DNA: TGTGCCAGCAGCTTTGAAGATACGCAGTATTTT.

As concerns this clonotype: Since a much larger clone is just one base distant, this may be a read error. The genes are TRBV6-5 and TRBJ1-2; D is uncertain. This CDR3 spans 15 amino acids. Germline assignment: CDR1 MNHEY and CDR2 SVGAGI. DNA for the CDR3: TGTGCCAGCAGTGACTCCGAGACCACGCGCTATGGCTACACCTTC. This translates into CASSDSETTRYGYTF.

About this clonotype itself: A junction boundary mismatches the germline segment, possibly from a read error. This chain connects TRBV3-1 to TRBJ2-1; D tentatively reads TRBD1 or TRBD2 (5 bases each). The CDR3 covers 16 residues. In germline, CDR1 is LGHDT, CDR2 YNNKEL (reference sequence). CDR3: CASSQDRGAVYNEQFF. The CDR3 DNA reads TGTGCCAGTAGCCAAGATAGGGGAGCAGTATACAATGAGCAGTTCTTC.

The chain has TRBV2 and TRBJ1-4, with D unclear. The germline V and J ends were trimmed by 4 bases and 4 bases, with 7 bases remaining between them. The V gene's germline CDR1 is SNHLY and CDR2 FYNNEI. The CDR3 is made up of 13 amino acids. CDR3 residues: CASSGGNNEKLFF. DNA for the CDR3: TGTGCCAGCAGTGGCGGGAATAATGAAAAACTGTTTTTT.

The chain combines TRBV3-1 with TRBJ2-5; D not resolved. Deletions cut 6 bases from V and 1 base from J, with 12 bases between. This CDR3 comprises 14 residues. Per germline, CDR1 LGHDT and CDR2 YNNKEL (reference sequence). Written as DNA, the CDR3 is TGTGCCAGCAGGCTTCGACGGACCCAAGAGACCCAGTACTTC. It translates to CASRLRRTQETQYF.

The table lists this clonotype with a few counts. This sequence joins TRBV11-2 and TRBJ2-5; a weak D match, TRBD1 (6 bases). The CDR3 contains 16 residues. CDR1 is SGHAT, CDR2 FQNNGV, per germline. The V end lost 4 bases, the J end lost 2 bases, and 17 bases lay between the germline ends. CDR3 loop: CASSSKTQGRQETQYF. The CDR3 DNA reads TGTGCCAGCAGCTCGAAAACACAGGGAAGGCAAGAGACCCAGTACTTC.

The CDR3 DNA reads as TGTGCCAGCAGCCAAGACGGAGCGTACAATGAGCAGTTCTTC. It is translated as CASSQDGAYNEQFF. The chain joins TRBV3-1 to TRBJ2-1; D remains ambiguous. The CDR3 has 14 residues. Per the germline V gene, CDR1 is LGHDT and CDR2 is YNNKEL (reference sequence). V dropped 0 bases and J dropped 4 bases, with 7 bases sitting between them.

The chain links TRBV6-6 to TRBJ2-7; D gene unclear. The germline V and J ends were trimmed by 5 bases and 3 bases, with 14 bases remaining between them. This CDR3 is 14 amino acids long. CDR1 and CDR2 (germline): MNHNY, SVGAGI (reference sequence). The CDR3 DNA reads TGTGCCAGCAGTCCAACGCAGCCCTACTACGAGCAGTACTTC. As protein: CASSPTQPYYEQYF.

Only a few counts were recorded for this clonotype. The chain recombines TRBV4-1 with TRBJ2-7; D remains unclear. Trimming removed 2 bases from V and 1 base from J, with 6 bases in between. CDR3 size: 13 residues. Germline CDR1 MGHRA, CDR2 YSYEKL. The CDR3 coding sequence is TGCGCCAGCAGCCAATTCGCTTCCTACGAGCAGTACTTC. As protein: CASSQFASYEQYF.

The chain carries TRBV27 and TRBJ2-5; D unclear. The germline CDR1 and CDR2 sequences are MNHEY and SMNVEV (reference sequence). The V gene lost 4 bases and the J gene lost 5 bases, with 11 bases spanning the gap. This CDR3 is 13 amino acids long. CDR3: CASSWRFGETQYF. As DNA, the CDR3 is TGTGCCAGCAGTTGGCGGTTTGGGGAGACCCAGTACTTC.